The 3 T cell receptor beta chains in this list originate from one sample, sequenced in a study of blood T cell repertoires in COVID-19. Data came from immunoSEQ multiplex PCR; TCRdb stores just in-frame clones and leaves some out. The sample holds under 350,000 clones; around 86% are singletons and the top ten take roughly 2.3%. Sequenced material: peripheral blood. The receptors here all came from a man aged 50-60 years with acute or convalescent COVID-19.

The V gene is TRBV30, the J gene TRBJ2-3; D uncertain. The CDR3 contains 12 residues. Trimming took off 2 bases at V and 8 bases at J, with 11 bases between the two ends. Per the germline V gene, CDR1 is GTSNPN and CDR2 is SVGIG (reference sequence). The CDR3 here is CAWSREASTQYF. In DNA, the CDR3 is TGTGCCTGGAGTCGTGAGGCCAGTACGCAGTATTTT.

The rearrangement joins TRBV5-5 to TRBJ2-4, with 10 bases matching TRBD1. The CDR3 covers 16 residues. Germline CDR1 reads SGHKS; CDR2 reads YYEKEE (reference sequence). The trim removed 0 bases at V and 8 bases at J, leaving 8 bases unmatched. CDR3 amino acids: CASSLVGVGTGDIQYF. The CDR3 bases are TGTGCCAGCAGCTTGGTCGGGGTGGGGACAGGGGACATTCAGTACTTC.

The gene calls are TRBV6-5 and TRBJ1-2; TRBD1 is a possible D gene (6 bases). This CDR3 has 15 residues. V was pared by 8 bases and J by 1 base, with 17 bases between. Germline CDR1 is MNHEY and CDR2 is SVGAGI. CDR3 DNA: TGTGCCAGCGACACCGGGACACTTAATAACTATGGCTACACCTTC. Translating it yields CASDTGTLNNYGYTF.